These T cell receptor beta chains were read from a single sample in a study of metastatic and nonmetastatic thyroid tumors. TCRdb ran MiXCR on the PCR reads. The repertoire has 20,000 to 30,000 clones, 10% to 15% of them found once; the top ten carry nearly 5%. Sequenced: blood. The receptors derive from a female donor with papillary thyroid cancer or a benign thyroid nodule (not recorded which). Some clones in this sample may be carry-over from other donors' samples. Each CDR3 is given with its conserved first and last residue. The order of the fields is D gene, CDR3 length, J gene, V gene, clone size, CDR3 protein, CDR3 DNA. D genes are given only for firm matches. Sizes are listed as once, few or many counts, or a class when the clone is expanded.

D: TRBD1
length: 14
J: TRBJ1-2
V: TRBV15
size: many
CDR3: CATSSGTGNYGYTF
DNA: TGTGCCACCAGCTCCGGGACAGGAAACTATGGCTACACCTTC

D: TRBD2
length: 16
J: TRBJ2-3
V: TRBV5-1
size: many
CDR3: CASSSGGSGTTDTQYF
DNA: TGCGCCAGCAGCTCCGGGGGAAGCGGGACCACAGATACGCAGTATTTT

D: NA
length: 13
J: TRBJ1-1
V: TRBV6-1
size: many
CDR3: CASEGTEGTEAFF
DNA: TGTGCCAGCGAAGGGACCGAGGGCACTGAAGCTTTCTTT

D: NA
length: 13
J: TRBJ1-1
V: TRBV5-4
size: many
CDR3: CASGSPGLPEAFF
DNA: TGTGCCAGCGGATCCCCGGGGCTCCCTGAAGCTTTCTTT

D: NA
length: 14
J: TRBJ1-1
V: TRBV4-3
size: many
CDR3: CASSQERGNTEAFF
DNA: TGCGCCAGCAGCCAAGAAAGGGGGAACACTGAAGCTTTCTTT

D: TRBD1
length: 14
J: TRBJ1-2
V: TRBV5-5
size: many
CDR3: CASSPDSGGYGYTF
DNA: TGTGCCAGCAGCCCGGATTCAGGGGGGTATGGCTACACCTTC

D: TRBD1
length: 14
J: TRBJ2-7
V: TRBV5-4
size: many
CDR3: CASSLPGTAPGQYF
DNA: TGTGCCAGCAGCCTTCCGGGGACAGCCCCGGGGCAGTACTTC

D: TRBD1
length: 16
J: TRBJ2-6
V: TRBV24-1
size: many
CDR3: CATSDRGFSGANVLTF
DNA: TGTGCCACCTCGGACAGGGGGTTCTCTGGGGCCAACGTCCTGACTTTC

D: TRBD2
length: 13
J: TRBJ2-7
V: TRBV5-6
size: many
CDR3: CASSLREGYEQYF
DNA: TGTGCCAGCAGCTTGCGGGAGGGCTACGAGCAGTACTTC

D: NA
length: 12
J: TRBJ1-2
V: TRBV12-3/TRBV12-4
size: many
CDR3: CASSWRAYGYTF
DNA: TGTGCCAGCAGTTGGCGCGCATATGGCTACACCTTC

D: NA
length: 14
J: TRBJ2-7
V: TRBV6-1
size: many
CDR3: CASSELGQGYEQYF
DNA: TGTGCCAGCAGTGAACTAGGGCAGGGCTACGAGCAGTACTTC

D: TRBD2
length: 15
J: TRBJ2-7
V: TRBV4-2
size: medium-sized
CDR3: CASSQEGGSSYEQYF
DNA: TGTGCCAGCAGCCAAGAAGGCGGGAGCTCCTACGAGCAGTACTTC